Reported below is one TCR beta chain. Its specific antigen is unknown. No clone much larger than this one lies a single base away; base qualities are absent. The trial excluded patients who had a history of autoimmune disease or who were on systemic immunosuppression. Peripheral blood for TCR sequencing was collected from all dose cohorts at baseline, on cycle 4 day 1, and on cycle 7 day 1. The samples were drawn from a first-in-human, open-label, multicenter phase I dose-escalation trial of ivuxolimab. Adults with locally advanced or metastatic melanoma, renal cell carcinoma, hepatocellular carcinoma or head and neck squamous cell carcinoma were enrolled in the trial. CD4+ and CD8+ T cells were sorted separately from peripheral blood before TCR sequencing. The sample comes from a study of OX40 agonist ivuxolimab in advanced cancers. About the study as a whole: Ivuxolimab was a fully human IgG2 agonistic monoclonal antibody targeting the costimulatory receptor OX40 (CD134). Intravenous ivuxolimab was administered to patients every 2 weeks at six dose levels: 0.01, 0.1, 0.3, 1.5, 3 and 10 mg/kg. Of the approximately 50 dose-escalation patients, hepatocellular carcinoma was present in roughly 19, melanoma in around 15, renal cell carcinoma in 9 and head and neck cancer in 9. In the dose-escalation cohort, 82.7% of patients were male, and the mean age was around 60 years, with a range of roughly 20 to 80. Prior anti-PD-1, anti-PD-L1 or anti-CTLA-4 therapy was permitted, and checkpoint inhibitors had been received by roughly 40% of dose-escalation patients. Partial responses occurred in three dose-escalation patients: two with cutaneous melanoma and one with hepatocellular carcinoma. The point of sequencing TCRbeta in the periphery was to test whether ivuxolimab changed TCR sequence diversity and drove clonal T-cell expansion. The monotherapy dose-escalation portion (N ≈ 57 patients) of the phase I ivuxolimab trial is reported in the paper.

Genomic DNA was extracted from sorted cells for sequencing of the TCRbeta CDR3 region. The immunoSEQ Assay was used to sequence the TCRbeta CDR3 regions. TCRdb mirrors the immuneACCESS table, restricted to in-frame sequences. Some clones are absent from its copies; in checked studies, under half trace to an unresolved V gene, and the reason for the others is unknown. The sample has 40,000 to 55,000 clones on record, roughly 85% of them singletons. The ten most abundant clones make up 3% to 4% of the sample. The CDR3 measures 15 amino acids from cysteine to phenylalanine. Only the CDR3 region is kept as DNA, spanning 45 bases read in frame from base 1. V lost 6 bases and J lost 5 bases; the stretch between them is 19 bases long. CDR1 MDHEN and CDR2 SYDVKM are derived from the germline V gene. Points the paper makes about the study in general: After ivuxolimab, expanded clones were on average more numerous among CD8+ T cells than among CD4+ T cells. At doses of 0.1 to 3.0 mg/kg, clonal expansion of both CD4+ and CD8+ T cells in blood was seen between baseline and week 6. Low levels of normalized T-cell clonal expansion were also seen in some patients who did not respond. Partial responders in the 0.1-3.0 mg/kg groups had among the lowest normalized peripheral clonal expansion, especially among CD8+ T cells. The antigen specificity of the peripheral T cells that underwent clonal expansion was not determined.

Recombination linked TRBV28 to TRBJ2-5; possibly the D gene is TRBD1, per 6 matching bases. The sample consisted of CD4+ or CD8+ T cells sorted from blood, taken in a trial of the OX40 agonist ivuxolimab. This sequence was found in an adult with an advanced solid tumor such as melanoma, head and neck, liver or kidney cancer. The nucleotides are TGTGCCAGCAGGCCCACAGGGTTAAATGGGGAGACCCAGTACTTC. Its protein reads: CASRPTGLNGETQYF.